These 16 T cell receptor beta chains share one sample of origin, sequenced in a study of blood T cells in healthy people across ages. Through a sample-barcoded 5' primer and a J-beta primer mix, a second PCR was run for roughly 7 to 12 cycles. TCRdb called the 5' RACE reads again in MiXCR, with one record for every CDR3 protein. The profile shows some 940,000 distinct CDR3 sequences, around 29% of them singletons. This sample also appeared in a second study, on T cells of mothers and their children.

What was sequenced was blood. The source of these receptors is a woman in her forties in good health.

Concerning this clonotype: Given a much more abundant clone one base away, this may be a read error. V usage is TRBV6-5 and J usage is TRBJ2-3; D gene unclear. The CDR3 runs to 13 residues. Germline V gene sequence: CDR1 MNHEY, CDR2 SVGAGI. V lost 4 bases and J lost 3, with 8 bases in between. The CDR3 loop reads CASSCRGTDTQYF. The DNA of the CDR3 is TGTGCCAGCAGTTGCAGAGGTACAGATACGCAGTATTTT.

This clonotype was recorded a few times. This sequence joins TRBV24-1 and TRBJ1-1, with 9 bases fitting TRBD1. V trimming: 4 bases; J trimming: 11 bases; junction bases outside the gene matches: 7. This CDR3 contains 13 residues. Germline V gives CDR1 KGHDR, CDR2 SFDVKD. Here the CDR3 DNA reads TGTGCCACCAGTGACATCTCTGGGACAGGGGCTTTCTTT. Translation: CATSDISGTGAFF.

This clonotype was counted ten times or more. The chain links TRBV5-1 to TRBJ2-5, with D perhaps TRBD1 (6 bases). The germline CDR1 and CDR2 sequences are SGHRS and YFSETQ. The CDR3 has 15 residues. V was clipped by 4 bases and J by 4 bases, with 17 bases between them. The CDR3 loop reads CASSGGPQVGETQYF. In nucleotides, the CDR3 is TGCGCCAGCAGCGGGGGCCCCCAGGTGGGAGAGACCCAGTACTTC.

This clonotype was seen only a few times. The V gene is TRBV12-3 or TRBV12-4, the J gene TRBJ1-6; D is unresolved. This CDR3 has 13 amino acids. V was pared by 5 bases and J by 11 bases, with 13 bases between. CDR3 in amino acids: CASSPSGSTPLHF. The CDR3 DNA reads as TGTGCCAGCAGTCCGTCGGGATCGACACCCCTCCACTTT.

This clonotype was seen a few times. J is TRBJ2-3 and V is TRBV5-1, with 9 positions matching TRBD2. V trimming: 0 bases; J trimming: 5 bases; junction bases outside the gene matches: 4. This CDR3 region has 15 residues. The germline V gene encodes CDR1 SGHRS and CDR2 YFSETQ. This chain's CDR3 is CASSLVSGREDTQYF. DNA of the CDR3: TGCGCCAGCAGCTTGGTTAGCGGGAGAGAAGATACGCAGTATTTT.

In regard to this clonotype: This clone may be a read error of a much larger clone one base away. The rearrangement uses TRBV28 and TRBJ2-1; weak D call: TRBD2 (6 bases). This CDR3 contains 16 residues. Germline-derived CDR1 and CDR2 are MDHEN and SYDVKM. The DNA of the CDR3 is TGTGCCAACAGTTCGCCGTCCGGGGGCTCCTACAATGAGCAGTTCTTC. It encodes CANSSPSGGSYNEQFF.

The sample holds many counts of this clonotype. The chain has TRBV5-5 and TRBJ2-5; D ambiguous. This CDR3 is built from 12 residues. V lost 4 bases to trimming and J lost 5 bases, with 9 bases between them. CDR1 SGHKS and CDR2 YYEKEE come from the germline V gene (reference sequence). The CDR3 sequence is CASSPVAETQYF. The DNA of the CDR3 is TGTGCCAGCAGCCCGGTGGCGGAGACCCAGTACTTC.

This clonotype is a singleton in its sample. The chain carries TRBV10-3 and TRBJ2-5; tentatively, D is TRBD1 (6 bases). The V gene lost 3 bases and the J gene lost 2 bases, with 10 bases spanning the gap. The CDR3 runs 14 residues. The germline CDR1 and CDR2 sequences are ENHRY and SYGVKD. The CDR3, as DNA: TGTGCCATCAGTGATAGGACAGAGCAAGAGACCCAGTACTTC. It translates to CAISDRTEQETQYF.

This clonotype showed up many times. This chain uses TRBV6-6 with TRBJ1-1; unclear D gene. Germline V gene data show CDR1 as MNHNY and CDR2 as SVGAGI (reference sequence). Trimming cost V 3 bases and J 2 bases, with 16 bases left between them. CDR3 length: 16 amino acids. CDR3 bases: TGTGCCAGCAGTTATTCATGGGCGCCTACCAACACTGAAGCTTTCTTT. Its translation: CASSYSWAPTNTEAFF.

This clonotype was detected many times. This rearrangement joins TRBV30 to TRBJ2-7; the D gene is possibly TRBD1 (5 bases). This CDR3 region has 12 residues. V shed 2 bases and J shed 2 bases, with 7 bases lying between them. Germline assignment: CDR1 GTSNPN and CDR2 SVGIG (reference sequence). In nucleotides, the CDR3 is TGTGCCTGGAGTAGGGGCCCCTACGAGCAGTACTTC. The encoded protein is CAWSRGPYEQYF.

This clonotype was counted ten times or more. The CDR3 loop is CASSPDRDHIQYF. The CDR3 DNA follows: TGTGCCAGCAGCCCAGACAGGGATCACATTCAGTACTTC. The chain recombines TRBV6-4 with TRBJ2-4; 7 bases are shared with TRBD1. J lost 8 bases, V lost 6 bases, and 7 bases had no gene match. This CDR3 has 13 amino acids. Germline CDR1 MRHNA, CDR2 SNTAGT.

The CDR3 DNA follows: TGTGCCAGCAGCTATCCACGAGACACAAGAGCGGAGACCCAGTACTTC. As protein: CASSYPRDTRAETQYF. The genes are TRBV5-8 and TRBJ2-5; D gene uncertain. The CDR3 consists of 16 residues. Trimming removed 3 bases at V and 5 bases at J, with 20 bases between. The germline V gene encodes CDR1 SGHTS and CDR2 YDEGEE.

The DNA for the CDR3 is TGCAGCGTTGAATCTAGCTCCTACGAGCAGTACTTC. It is translated as CSVESSSYEQYF. J is TRBJ2-7 and V is TRBV20-1; D call uncertain. The CDR3 extends over 12 amino acids. CDR1 is DFQATT, CDR2 SNEGSKA, per germline (reference sequence).

This chain links TRBV28 with TRBJ2-1; D possibly corresponds to TRBD2 (5 bases). The CDR3 extends over 16 amino acids. The V end lost 4 bases, the J end lost 0 bases, and 13 bases lay between the germline ends. The germline gives CDR1 MDHEN, CDR2 SYDVKM. DNA of the CDR3: TGTGCCAGCAGTTGGAGGTGGACGGGCTCCTACAATGAGCAGTTCTTC. Protein sequence: CASSWRWTGSYNEQFF.

Turning to this clonotype: This may be a read error, as it is one base from a much larger clone. The V and J genes are TRBV28 and TRBJ1-1; D is unresolved. CDR1 and CDR2 (germline): MDHEN, SYDVKM. The CDR3 runs 12 residues. V lost 6 bases and J lost 1, with 6 bases in between. CDR3 coding DNA: TGTGCCAGCAGGCGGAGGAACACTGAAGCTTTCTTT. This encodes CASRRRNTEAFF.

V and J are TRBV7-2 and TRBJ2-5; 8 nucleotides align to TRBD2. The length of the CDR3 is 14 residues. J gave up 1 base and V 4 bases, and 2 bases lay outside the gene matches. Germline V gene lookup returns CDR1 SGHTA and CDR2 FQGNSA. CDR3 DNA: TGTGCCAGCAGCTACGGGGGGGCCCAAGAGACCCAGTACTTC. Encoded protein: CASSYGGAQETQYF.